A selection of T cell receptor beta chains follows, all from one sample in a study of T cell responses to AZD1222 COVID-19 vaccine. This table comes from immunoSEQ multiplex PCR, and its TCRdb copy is limited to in-frame clones, with some not included. The sample carries about 94,000 clones, 85% recorded once. Sequences were derived from peripheral blood, sampled 28 days after the second AZD1222 dose. These receptors all stem from an adult who received the AZD1222 COVID-19 vaccine. Both conserved end residues are part of each CDR3. The order of the fields is CDR3 DNA, CDR3 protein, D gene, V gene, clone size, J gene. D genes are given only for firm matches. Only some rows state a clone size, as once, few, many or a class for expanded clones.

TGTGCCAGCAATGGACTAGTCGCCAATGAGCAGTTCTTC,CASNGLVANEQFF,TRBD2,TRBV2,once,TRBJ2-1
TGTGCCAGCTCACCAAGGACTAGCGGGGCCTACAATGAGCAGTTCTTC,CASSPRTSGAYNEQFF,TRBD2,TRBV18,NA,TRBJ2-1
TGTGCCAGCAGCTTCCCACGGGGGGGCCTAGCCGGGGAGCTGTTTTTT,CASSFPRGGLAGELFF,TRBD2,TRBV7-9,NA,TRBJ2-2
TGTGCCAGCAGCGTAGGTCAGCGGGATGGGGGCGAGACCCAGTACTTC,CASSVGQRDGGETQYF,NA,TRBV9,NA,TRBJ2-5
TGTGCCACCAGGCTAGACCGGGGCCTCTCTAACTATGGCTACACCTTC,CATRLDRGLSNYGYTF,NA,TRBV15,NA,TRBJ1-2
TGTGCCATCAGTGAGTCGCAGGGAGGGTACAATGAGCAGTTCTTC,CAISESQGGYNEQFF,TRBD2,TRBV10-3,NA,TRBJ2-1
TGTGCCAGCAGCCCGGACAGGGGTTATAATTCACCCCTCCACTTT,CASSPDRGYNSPLHF,TRBD1,TRBV27,NA,TRBJ1-6
TGCGCCAGCAGTGACTGGGTAGCGAATTCACCCCTCCACTTT,CASSDWVANSPLHF,NA,TRBV10-2,NA,TRBJ1-6
TGTGCCAGCAGACCCGGGACAGGAGTCCATTTGAAGGGCTACACCTTC,CASRPGTGVHLKGYTF,TRBD1,TRBV3-1/TRBV3-2,NA,TRBJ1-2
TGTGCCAGCAGCTTAGCAGAGGGGTTTGAGCAGTACTTC,CASSLAEGFEQYF,NA,TRBV11-2,NA,TRBJ2-7
TGTGCCAGCAGTGAATGGGGTCGTACTAATGAAAAACTGTTTTTT,CASSEWGRTNEKLFF,NA,TRBV25-1,NA,TRBJ1-4
TGTGCCAGCAGCCTACGACCAGGGGGGGATACGCAGTATTTT,CASSLRPGGDTQYF,NA,TRBV7-2,NA,TRBJ2-3
TGTGCCAGTAGTACCTTCTCGACAGAAACCTCCTATAATTCACCCCTCCACTTT,CASSTFSTETSYNSPLHF,NA,TRBV19,NA,TRBJ1-6
TGCGCCAGCAGCCACAGCGGGGGGGCGGGTGGCACAGATACGCAGTATTTT,CASSHSGGAGGTDTQYF,TRBD2,TRBV4-1,NA,TRBJ2-3
TGTGCCAGCAGCGTGAGGAGGGACGCTGGCTACACCTTC,CASSVRRDAGYTF,NA,TRBV5-4,NA,TRBJ1-2
TGTGCCAGCAGCCTCCGCGGGGCGGGCGGGGAGCTGTTTTTT,CASSLRGAGGELFF,NA,TRBV7-2,NA,TRBJ2-2
TGTGCCAGCAGCGTAGTGACTAGCGGTCCTTTCAATGAGCAGTTCTTC,CASSVVTSGPFNEQFF,TRBD2,TRBV9,NA,TRBJ2-1
TGTGCCAGCAGTTACTCAAGGCGGGAGACGTACTTC,CASSYSRRETYF,TRBD2,TRBV6-2/TRBV6-3,NA,TRBJ2-7
TGTGCCAGCAGCCTTAGGGGTATAACAGATACGCAGTATTTT,CASSLRGITDTQYF,NA,TRBV11-3,NA,TRBJ2-3
TGTGCCAGCAGCTTCGGACTAGCAGATACGCAGTATTTT,CASSFGLADTQYF,TRBD2,TRBV7-3,few,TRBJ2-3
TGTGCCAGCAGTTTAATCGGGACAGGGGGATATGGCTACACCTTC,CASSLIGTGGYGYTF,TRBD1,TRBV28,NA,TRBJ1-2
TGTGCCAGTAGTATAGCGGGCTCTAGCACAGATACGCAGTATTTT,CASSIAGSSTDTQYF,NA,TRBV19,NA,TRBJ2-3
TGTGCCAGCAGCGCCCGGGGTCCAACTAATGAAAAACTGTTTTTT,CASSARGPTNEKLFF,NA,TRBV13,NA,TRBJ1-4
TGTGCCTCTCTTGACAGGTGGAACACTGAAGCTTTCTTT,CASLDRWNTEAFF,NA,TRBV19,NA,TRBJ1-1
TGTGCCAGCAGCTTCACTAGCGGGAGTTCGCAAAATGAGCAGTTCTTC,CASSFTSGSSQNEQFF,TRBD2,TRBV7-2,NA,TRBJ2-1
TGTGCCAGCAGTTACTCCATCGGCAGGGGAAACACTGAAGCTTTCTTT,CASSYSIGRGNTEAFF,NA,TRBV6-5,NA,TRBJ1-1
TGTGCCAGCAGTTTCTTCGGGACAGGGGGCAAAGAGCAGTACTTC,CASSFFGTGGKEQYF,TRBD1,TRBV28,NA,TRBJ2-7
TGTGCCAGCACCCCTGGGCAGGGCGACTATGGCTACACCTTC,CASTPGQGDYGYTF,NA,TRBV2,NA,TRBJ1-2
TGTGCCAGCAGCTTAGTACCGGCCCAGGGAGATACGCAGTATTTT,CASSLVPAQGDTQYF,NA,TRBV11-2,NA,TRBJ2-3
TGCGCCAGCAGTTTGAACCGGGACCTCACGGGGGGTGGCAATGAGCAGTTCTTC,CASSLNRDLTGGGNEQFF,TRBD2,TRBV5-1,NA,TRBJ2-1
TGTGCCAGCAGCTCGGGACAGGGGTGGAGAGAGCAGTACTTC,CASSSGQGWREQYF,TRBD1,TRBV7-2,NA,TRBJ2-7
TGTGCCAGCAGCCCCGTGAGACAGGGAAAGAACTATGGCTACACCTTC,CASSPVRQGKNYGYTF,TRBD1,TRBV3-1/TRBV3-2,NA,TRBJ1-2
TGCGCCAGCAGTGAAACGAGCAATCAGCCCCAGCATTTT,CASSETSNQPQHF,NA,TRBV5-1,NA,TRBJ1-5
TGTGCCAGCAGCTTAGGAGCGGGAGGGAGCACAGATACGCAGTATTTT,CASSLGAGGSTDTQYF,TRBD2,TRBV11-1,NA,TRBJ2-3
TGTGCCAGCAGCCAAGAGGGTCTAGCGGGGATCAATGAGCAGTTCTTC,CASSQEGLAGINEQFF,TRBD2,TRBV3-1/TRBV3-2,NA,TRBJ2-1
TGTGCCAGCAGCTTGGCCCGCGGACAGAGCTCCTACAATGAGCAGTTCTTC,CASSLARGQSSYNEQFF,NA,TRBV5-4,NA,TRBJ2-1
TGTGCCAGCAGCCTGAGGACTAGCGAGAGCTCCTACAATGAGCAGTTCTTC,CASSLRTSESSYNEQFF,TRBD2,TRBV4-2,NA,TRBJ2-1
TGTGCCTGGAGTGTAAGGACCGGCAAAAGGGGTCCCCAGCATTTT,CAWSVRTGKRGPQHF,NA,TRBV30,NA,TRBJ1-5
TGTGCCAGCAGTAGGCAGGGTAGGAGGGATTCACCCCTCCACTTT,CASSRQGRRDSPLHF,NA,TRBV5-6,NA,TRBJ1-6
TGTGCCAGCAAGCGGGGCTCTGGGGCCAACGTCCTGACTTTC,CASKRGSGANVLTF,TRBD2,TRBV2,once,TRBJ2-6